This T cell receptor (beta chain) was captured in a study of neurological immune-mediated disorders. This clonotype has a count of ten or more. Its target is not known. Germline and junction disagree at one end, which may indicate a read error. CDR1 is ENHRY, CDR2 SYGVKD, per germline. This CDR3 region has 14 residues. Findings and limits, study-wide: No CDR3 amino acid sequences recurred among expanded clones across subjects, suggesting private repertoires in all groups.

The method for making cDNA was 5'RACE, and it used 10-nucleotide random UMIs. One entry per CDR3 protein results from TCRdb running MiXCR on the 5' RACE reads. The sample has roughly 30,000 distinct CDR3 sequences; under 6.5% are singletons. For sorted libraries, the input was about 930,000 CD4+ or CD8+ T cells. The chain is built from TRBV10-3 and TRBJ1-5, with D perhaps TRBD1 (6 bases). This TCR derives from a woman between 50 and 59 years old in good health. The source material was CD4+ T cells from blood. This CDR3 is CASSGGGGGQPQHF. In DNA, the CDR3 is TGTGCCAGCAGTGGGGGGGGGGGCGGTCAGCCCCAGCATTTT.